The entry below describes one TCR beta chain. Profiled with immunoSEQ multiplex PCR; TCRdb holds only in-frame clones, not every one. In the table there are approximately 150,000 clones, about 90% of which are singletons. This record belongs to a study of control samples from healthy donors and cancer patients. The CDR3 runs 15 residues. Germline V gene sequence: CDR1 SGHKS, CDR2 YYEKEE (reference sequence). V was clipped by 4 bases and J by 5 bases; unmatched bases: 12. The sequence derives from a man aged 25-45 years in good health. The sequenced material came from blood. The chain has TRBV5-5 and TRBJ2-7; TRBD2 matches 7 bases. The CDR3 reads CASSPPVGGIDEQYF. Written as DNA, the CDR3 is TGTGCCAGCAGCCCCCCTGTCGGGGGGATCGACGAGCAGTACTTC. The full variable domain, completed using reference TRBV5-5 and TRBJ2-7, is DAGVTQSPTHLIKTRGQQVTLRCSPISGHKSVSWYQQVLGQGPQFIFQYYEKEERGRGNFPDRFSARQFPNYSSELNVNALLLGDSALYLCASSPPVGGIDEQYFGPGTRLTVT.